The present entry profiles one TCR beta chain with its context. It may be a read error: a sequence one base away is much more abundant. CDR3 regions of TCR beta were amplified from RNA transcripts. Second-round multiplex PCR came after first-round RT-PCR with HTBI primers. MiXCR, applied by TCRdb to the multiplex PCR reads, yields one record per CDR3 protein. This sample has 650,000 to 900,000 distinct CDR3 sequences, with 35% to 50% found just once. This entry is derived from a study of Graves' ophthalmopathy and Graves' hyperthyroidism. The V gene end was trimmed by 4 bases and the J gene end by 4 bases; junction bases not matched to a gene: 9. CDR1 SEHNR and CDR2 FQNEAQ come from the germline V gene (reference sequence). CDR3 size: 15 residues.

Sequenced sample: peripheral blood. The receptor was derived from an adult man with Graves' ophthalmopathy. V usage is TRBV7-9 and J usage is TRBJ1-2, with 7 bases lining up with TRBD1. As DNA, the CDR3 is TGTGCCAGCAGCTCCAAGGACAGGATGAGCTATGGCTACACCTTC. It codes for CASSSKDRMSYGYTF.